This T cell receptor beta chain was obtained from a study of OX40 agonist ivuxolimab in advanced cancers. Study-level background: Head and neck, renal cell, melanoma or hepatocellular carcinoma were the cancers that dose-escalation patients had. Allowance was made for prior anti-PD-1, anti-PD-L1 or anti-CTLA-4 therapy, and around 44% had some.

The method was immunoSEQ multiplex PCR; TCRdb's version includes in-frame clones alone and lacks a portion of them. This repertoire shows approximately 69,000 clones, approximately 80% found once; its top ten account for 5.5% to 7%. Germline trimming cut 6 bases from V and 6 bases from J; bases unmatched to any gene: 13. The CDR3 spans 14 residues. The germline CDR1 and CDR2 sequences are GTSNPN and SVGIG (reference sequence). This specimen consisted of CD4+ or CD8+ T cells sorted from blood, obtained in a trial of the OX40 agonist ivuxolimab. The V gene is TRBV30, the J gene TRBJ2-7, with TRBD2 matching 8 bases. This clonotype was obtained from an adult with an advanced solid tumor such as melanoma, head and neck, liver or kidney cancer. The CDR3 region has the DNA TGTGCCTGTACGAAGAGCGGGAGTTTGGGCGAGCAGTACTTC. Protein sequence: CACTKSGSLGEQYF.